A selection of T cell receptor beta chains follows, all from one sample in a study of OX40 agonist ivuxolimab in advanced cancers. Profiled with immunoSEQ multiplex PCR; TCRdb holds only in-frame clones, not every one. The table shows about 58,000 clones, with about nine tenths occurring only once. The specimen was CD4+ or CD8+ T cells sorted from blood, collected in a trial of the OX40 agonist ivuxolimab. The source of these receptors is an adult with an advanced solid tumor such as melanoma, head and neck, liver or kidney cancer. The CDR3 runs from the conserved cysteine through the conserved F or W. D genes are given only for firm matches. Rows may omit the clone size; those that give it use once, few, many or a size class.

TRBJ1-1	-	-	TRBV19	CASTPGVMNTEAFF	TGTGCCAGTACTCCAGGGGTTATGAACACTGAAGCTTTCTTT
TRBJ2-1	-	-	TRBV7-7	CASSLESSSYNEQFF	TGTGCTAGCAGCTTAGAATCTAGCTCCTACAATGAGCAGTTCTTC
TRBJ2-5	-	-	TRBV7-9	CASSPGRNQETQYF	TGTGCCAGCAGCCCCGGACGGAACCAAGAGACCCAGTACTTC
TRBJ2-1	-	TRBD2	TRBV11-3	CASSPWEGYEQFF	TGTGCCAGCAGTCCGTGGGAGGGCTATGAGCAGTTCTTC
TRBJ2-3	-	-	TRBV11-3	CASSWGHGTDTQYF	TGTGCCAGCAGCTGGGGACACGGCACAGATACGCAGTATTTT
TRBJ1-3	-	-	TRBV19	CASSRDTIYF	TGTGCCAGTAGTCGGGACACCATATATTTT
TRBJ2-3	-	-	TRBV2	CASSEVGVSTDTQYF	TGTGCCAGCAGTGAAGTTGGAGTTAGCACAGATACGCAGTATTTT
TRBJ2-1	once	TRBD2	TRBV7-2	CASSLDLASGSQFF	TGTGCCAGCAGCTTAGATTTGGCTAGCGGGAGCCAGTTCTTC
TRBJ1-1	-	-	TRBV5-4	CASRAFGMNTEAFF	TGTGCCAGCCGGGCATTTGGGATGAACACTGAAGCTTTCTTT
TRBJ2-1	once	-	TRBV25-1	CASSEGGRDNEQFF	TGTGCCAGCAGTGAAGGCGGGCGAGACAATGAGCAGTTCTTC
TRBJ2-3	-	-	TRBV28	CASSRYGTPTDTQYF	TGTGCCAGCAGTCGGTACGGGACCCCCACAGATACGCAGTATTTT
TRBJ2-1	-	TRBD2	TRBV28	CASSPPGGGRAQFF	TGTGCCAGCAGTCCCCCCGGGGGGGGGCGGGCGCAGTTCTTC
TRBJ1-4	-	TRBD1	TRBV11-2	CASSLGNRDRVEKLFF	TGTGCCAGCAGCTTAGGGAATCGGGACAGGGTTGAAAAACTGTTTTTT
TRBJ1-4	-	-	TRBV5-6	CASLPGGVF	TGTGCCAGCCTACCTGGGGGGGTTTTT
TRBJ1-4	-	TRBD1	TRBV5-4	CASSSDRGFEKLFF	TGTGCCAGCAGCTCGGACAGGGGGTTTGAAAAACTGTTTTTT
TRBJ2-3	-	-	TRBV7-3	CASSLTDLAGTDTQYF	TGTGCCAGCAGCTTAACAGACCTAGCTGGCACAGATACGCAGTATTTT
TRBJ2-7	once	-	TRBV11-2	CASSLAGITNEQYF	TGTGCCAGCAGCTTAGCGGGGATAACGAACGAGCAGTACTTC
TRBJ2-3	-	TRBD2	TRBV14	CASSQAGATDTQYF	TGTGCCAGCAGCCAGGCGGGAGCTACAGATACGCAGTATTTT
TRBJ2-5	-	-	TRBV10-3	CAISGYQETQYF	TGTGCCATCTCCGGCTACCAAGAGACCCAGTACTTC
TRBJ2-5	-	-	TRBV7-8	CASSLGGTQYF	TGTGCCAGCAGCTTAGGAGGGACCCAGTACTTC
TRBJ1-1	once	TRBD1	TRBV7-9	CASSMNVGQPNTEAFF	TGTGCCAGCAGCATGAACGTGGGACAGCCGAACACTGAAGCTTTCTTT
TRBJ2-7	-	-	TRBV4-3	CASSRWTGLEEQYF	TGCGCCAGCAGCCGATGGACAGGACTAGAAGAGCAGTACTTC
TRBJ2-1	-	-	TRBV7-9	CASSFGDANLNEQFF	TGTGCCAGCAGCTTTGGGGACGCAAACCTGAATGAGCAGTTCTTC
TRBJ2-5	-	TRBD2	TRBV7-8	CASSFQGPGGTQYF	TGTGCCAGCAGCTTTCAGGGCCCGGGGGGGACCCAGTACTTC
TRBJ2-2	-	-	TRBV20-1	CSASESGELFF	TGCAGTGCTAGTGAATCCGGGGAGCTGTTTTTT
TRBJ1-2	-	-	TRBV29-1	CSVVSPITSNYGYTF	TGCAGCGTTGTTTCTCCCATAACCTCTAACTATGGCTACACCTTC